What follows is one TCR beta chain and its context. Its antigen is not known. The CDR3 spans 15 residues. Germline assignment: CDR1 SNHLY and CDR2 FYNNEI. Trimming removed 4 bases at V and 14 bases at J, with 26 bases between. This sample is drawn from a study of shared clonotypes between healthy human individuals. The assay was carried out at the deep level. TCRdb keeps only in-frame clones here, not all; method: immunoSEQ multiplex PCR. Among 600,000 to 750,000 clones, about 90% were seen once, and the ten largest hold more than 30%. General study findings and limits: Investigators expected sequencing depth to affect clonotype sharing among donors. Clonotypes which were not shared had lower generation probabilities than clonotypes that all four donors shared.

The TCR sequence derives from a man aged 18 to 35 in good health. Some clones in this sample may be carry-over from other donors' samples. The V call is TRBV2, the J call TRBJ1-2; tentative D call: TRBD1 (5 bases). The sequenced sample was memory CD8+ T cells from PBMCs. Indicated subset: CD45RO+ cells pooled with CCR7-negative TemRA cells. For the CDR3, the DNA is TGTGCCAGCAGTGTTGTGGGGCCGAGGGGACCCTTCGATACCTTC. It encodes CASSVVGPRGPFDTF.